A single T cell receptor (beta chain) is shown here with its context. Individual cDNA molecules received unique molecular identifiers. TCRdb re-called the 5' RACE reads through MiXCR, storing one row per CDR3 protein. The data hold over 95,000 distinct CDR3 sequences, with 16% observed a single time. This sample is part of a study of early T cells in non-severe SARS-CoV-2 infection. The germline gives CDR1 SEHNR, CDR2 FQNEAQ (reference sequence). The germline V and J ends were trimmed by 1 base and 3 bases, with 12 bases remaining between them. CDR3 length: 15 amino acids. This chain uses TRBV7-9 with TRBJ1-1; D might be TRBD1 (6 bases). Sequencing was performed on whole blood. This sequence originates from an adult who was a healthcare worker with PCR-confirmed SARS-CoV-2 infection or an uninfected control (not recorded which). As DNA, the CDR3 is TGTGCCAGCAGCTTAGGCCTGGGGGCGGACACTGAAGCTTTCTTT. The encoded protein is CASSLGLGADTEAFF.